This TCR beta chain was sequenced in a study of OX40 agonist ivuxolimab in advanced cancers. Regarding the study as a whole: Circulating CD4+ and CD8+ T cells showed clonal expansion by week 6 at 0.1 to 3.0 mg/kg. The mean number of expanded clones was higher in CD8+ T cells than in CD4+.

The method was immunoSEQ multiplex PCR; TCRdb's version includes in-frame clones alone and lacks a portion of them. The sample lists around 64,000 clones, roughly nine tenths seen once, with approximately 15% in the top ten. Note on this clone: Antigen specificity is unknown.

The germline CDR1 and CDR2 sequences are LNHDA and SQIVND (reference sequence). V gave up 5 bases and J gave up 9 bases, with 14 bases separating them. The CDR3 length is 13 residues. The sample was CD4+ or CD8+ T cells sorted from blood, taken in a trial of the OX40 agonist ivuxolimab. This sequence originates from an adult with an advanced solid tumor such as melanoma, head and neck, liver or kidney cancer. The rearrangement joins TRBV19 to TRBJ2-1; tentative D call: TRBD2 (5 bases). CDR3 amino acids: CASSVGGFGEQFF. CDR3 sequence (DNA): TGTGCCAGTAGTGTCGGCGGGTTCGGTGAGCAGTTCTTC.